This T cell receptor (beta chain) came from a study of vaccination and CD4 T cells after COVID-19. Treatment here: 10-day PBMC culture with coronavirus spike peptide pools or control peptides (ViraFEST assay). ViraFEST relied on peptide pools to expand antigen-specific T cells; the TCRs were sequenced afterward. The J segment lost 1 base and the V segment lost 5 bases, leaving 9 bases of the junction unmatched. The CDR3 has 16 amino acids. CDR1 and CDR2 from the germline V gene are MNHNS and SASEGT. Sequenced with the Oncomine TCR Beta short-read assay was DNA taken from cultured CD4+ T cells. TCRdb reprocessed the PCR reads via MiXCR and lists one record per CDR3 protein. The data contain 18,000 or so distinct CDR3 sequences, 29% of them seen just once; the ten biggest clones take up approximately 15%. This clonotype appeared a single time. Its antigen is unknown.

The TCR originated in a human donor with COVID-19. The sample was cultured CD4+ T cells from blood. J is TRBJ1-1 and V is TRBV6-1, with 8 nucleotides matching TRBD1. CDR3 loop: CASSRRAGGGNTEAFF. CDR3 nucleotide sequence: TGTGCCAGCAGTCGACGGGCAGGGGGCGGGAACACTGAAGCTTTCTTT.